This T cell receptor (beta chain) was identified during a study of metastatic and nonmetastatic thyroid tumors. Germline V gene lookup returns CDR1 MNHNS and CDR2 SASEGT. The CDR3 extends over 14 amino acids. V was cut by 4 bases and J by 7 bases, with 14 bases left in between. Patients were all untreated before their thyroid surgery. TCRdb re-called the PCR reads through MiXCR. This table holds 36,000 or so clones, 33% found once. This clone came up a few times. The V gene is TRBV6-1, the J gene TRBJ1-5, with D maybe TRBD1 (6 bases). This TCR derives from a female donor with papillary thyroid cancer or a benign thyroid nodule (not recorded which). Some clones in this sample may be carry-over from other donors' samples. What was sequenced was tumor tissue. Here the CDR3 reads CASSGVGGHQPQHF. The CDR3, as DNA: TGTGCCAGCAGTGGGGTGGGGGGGCACCAGCCCCAGCATTTT.